Listed below are T cell receptor beta chains from one sample, sequenced in a study of blood T cell repertoires in COVID-19. The method was immunoSEQ multiplex PCR; TCRdb's version includes in-frame clones alone and lacks a portion of them. The sample consists of 73,000 or so clones, around 80% of them appearing once. The sample taken for sequencing was peripheral blood. These receptors all stem from a man aged 50 to 60 with active COVID-19. CDR3s include the opening cysteine and the closing phenylalanine or tryptophan. D genes are given only for firm matches. The listing skips clone size in some rows; elsewhere it reads once, few, many or a size class.

>TRBV7-3|TRBJ2-7|-|-
TGTGCCAGCAGCAAGGGGCGGTCCTACGAGCAGTACTTC
CASSKGRSYEQYF
>TRBV28|TRBJ2-7|TRBD1|-
TGTGCCAGCAGATATCACCGGGACAGCGCCTACGAGCAGTACTTC
CASRYHRDSAYEQYF
>TRBV9|TRBJ2-2|-|-
TGTGCCAGCAGCGGCACCGTTAGTCCCGCGAACACCGGGGAGCTGTTTTTT
CASSGTVSPANTGELFF
>TRBV2|TRBJ2-3|TRBD1|-
TGTGCCACCAAACGGGACAGGAACACAGATACGCAGTATTTT
CATKRDRNTDTQYF
>TRBV5-1|TRBJ2-7|TRBD1|-
TGCGCCAGCAGCTTGACAGGGGACGAGCAGTACTTC
CASSLTGDEQYF
>TRBV7-3|TRBJ1-1|-|few
TGTGCCAGCAGCTTGGCAAACATGAACACTGAAGCTTTCTTT
CASSLANMNTEAFF
>TRBV2|TRBJ2-7|-|-
TGTGCCAGCAATCGGGAGCAGGGCTACGAGCAGTACTTC
CASNREQGYEQYF
>TRBV19|TRBJ2-5|TRBD1|-
TGTGCCAGTAGTACCGGGACAGGGGAACAAGAGACCCAGTACTTC
CASSTGTGEQETQYF
>TRBV4-1|TRBJ1-1|TRBD1|-
TGCGCCAGCAGCCAGGAGGGCGGCAGGGGGCGGTTGGACACTGAAGCTTTCTTT
CASSQEGGRGRLDTEAFF
>TRBV28|TRBJ2-7|TRBD2|-
TGTGCCAGCAGTCCACTAGCGGGAGAAGACGAGCAGTACTTC
CASSPLAGEDEQYF
>TRBV4-2|TRBJ2-5|TRBD1|-
TGTGCCAGCAGCCCCGGGACAGCCCAAGAGACCCAGTACTTC
CASSPGTAQETQYF
>TRBV5-1|TRBJ2-1|TRBD2|-
TGCGCCAGCAGCTTGGTGGGGACTAGCGGACAGAATGAGCAGTTCTTC
CASSLVGTSGQNEQFF
>TRBV4-2|TRBJ2-3|TRBD2|-
TGTGCCAGCAGCCAAGATTCTAGCGGGAGTATCGCAGATACGCAGTATTTT
CASSQDSSGSIADTQYF
>TRBV7-6|TRBJ2-1|-|-
TGTGCCAGCAGCTTCTCCCATAGTTATGAGCAGTTCTTC
CASSFSHSYEQFF
>TRBV6-2/TRBV6-3|TRBJ2-7|TRBD2|few
TGTGCCAGCAGTTCAGCGGGAGGGGGAACCTACGAGCAGTACTTC
CASSSAGGGTYEQYF
>TRBV28|TRBJ2-7|-|once
TGTGCCAGCAGTTTGGGAGGCCCTCGCGACGAGCAGTACTTC
CASSLGGPRDEQYF
>TRBV7-9|TRBJ1-6|-|-
TGTGCCAGCAGCTTCGACGGCCAGGATGGCTCACCCCTCCACTTT
CASSFDGQDGSPLHF
>TRBV23-1|TRBJ1-5|-|-
TGCGCCAGTCGGAGAGGCGATAGCAATCAGCCCCAGCATTTT
CASRRGDSNQPQHF
>TRBV3-1/TRBV3-2|TRBJ2-7|TRBD2|-
TGTGCCAGCAGCCAAACTAGCGGGGGAGAATACGAGCAGTACTTC
CASSQTSGGEYEQYF
>TRBV19|TRBJ1-1|-|few
TGTGCCAGTAGTATTCAGTACAGGGATCCTGAAGCTTTCTTT
CASSIQYRDPEAFF
>TRBV24-1|TRBJ2-1|TRBD2|-
TGTGCCACCAGTGATTCGGGGGGTCACAATGAGCAGTTCTTC
CATSDSGGHNEQFF
>TRBV18|TRBJ2-1|TRBD1|-
TGTGCCAGCTCACCACCCGGGACAGCCTCCTACAATGAGCAGTTCTTC
CASSPPGTASYNEQFF
>TRBV18|TRBJ1-4|TRBD1|-
TGTGCCAGCTCATTCTCGACAGGGTGGGATAATGAAAAACTGTTTTTT
CASSFSTGWDNEKLFF
>TRBV6-4|TRBJ1-1|-|-
TGTGCCTTACACCATGGCCCCCGGAACACTGAAGCTTTCTTT
CALHHGPRNTEAFF
>TRBV3-1/TRBV3-2|TRBJ2-1|TRBD2|-
TGTGCCAGCAGCCAAGAGGGGCGGGGGGCTTACAATGAGCAGTTCTTC
CASSQEGRGAYNEQFF
>TRBV11-3|TRBJ2-1|TRBD2|-
TGTGCCAGCAGCTTAGTGGCGGGAGTTTCTGAGCAGTTCTTC
CASSLVAGVSEQFF
>TRBV3-1/TRBV3-2|TRBJ2-7|TRBD2|-
TGTGCCTCCCTTAATAGCGGGGGGGGATTGGAGCAGTACTTC
CASLNSGGGLEQYF
>TRBV7-2|TRBJ2-7|TRBD2|-
TGTGCCAGCAGCACTACTAGCGGGGGCGGGTACGAGCAGTACTTC
CASSTTSGGGYEQYF
>TRBV19|TRBJ1-2|-|-
TGTGCCAGTAGTCCACCCGGTAGTGGCTACACCTTC
CASSPPGSGYTF
>TRBV12-3/TRBV12-4|TRBJ1-6|-|-
TGTGCCAGCAGCCTACCCGGGAGAACCCTCCACTTT
CASSLPGRTLHF
>TRBV29-1|TRBJ2-7|TRBD2|-
TGCAGCGTTGCCCGGGGGGGGACTAGCGGCTACGAGCAGTACTTC
CSVARGGTSGYEQYF
>TRBV7-3|TRBJ2-1|TRBD2|-
TGTGCCAGCAGCCAACTAGCGGGGGGGTACAATGAGCAGTTCTTC
CASSQLAGGYNEQFF
>TRBV7-8|TRBJ2-7|TRBD1|-
TGTGCCAGCAGCTTAATGGGACAGGTCCTGTTCGAGCAGTACTTC
CASSLMGQVLFEQYF
>TRBV6-5|TRBJ2-7|-|-
TGTGCCAGCAGCCCCCCCGAGGGAAGCTCCTACGAGCAGTACTTC
CASSPPEGSSYEQYF
>TRBV7-6|TRBJ2-1|-|-
TGTGCCAGCAGCTTAGCGCTGGCGGGAAGAGAGCAGTTCTTC
CASSLALAGREQFF
>TRBV25-1|TRBJ2-3|-|-
TGTGCCAGCCGGACTTCTGCGGGCACAGATACGCAGTATTTT
CASRTSAGTDTQYF
>TRBV3-1/TRBV3-2|TRBJ2-5|TRBD2|-
TGTGCCAGCAGCCACCTCCCTCCGACTAGCGGCCAAGAGACCCAGTACTTC
CASSHLPPTSGQETQYF
>TRBV6-2/TRBV6-3|TRBJ2-7|-|-
TGTGCCAGCAGTTACGTTCTAGCTGGCACCTACGAGCAGTACTTC
CASSYVLAGTYEQYF
>TRBV28|TRBJ1-1|TRBD1|-
TGTGCCAGCAGTTTCCTGTCACAGGGGGCGAAAACTGAAGCTTTCTTT
CASSFLSQGAKTEAFF
>TRBV27|TRBJ2-5|-|-
TGTGCCAGCAGTTCCCGATACACAGGGAAGCGCCAAGAGACCCAGTACTTC
CASSSRYTGKRQETQYF
>TRBV2|TRBJ2-5|TRBD2|-
TGTGCCAGCAGCCGCGGGGGGCCAGAGACCCAGTACTTC
CASSRGGPETQYF